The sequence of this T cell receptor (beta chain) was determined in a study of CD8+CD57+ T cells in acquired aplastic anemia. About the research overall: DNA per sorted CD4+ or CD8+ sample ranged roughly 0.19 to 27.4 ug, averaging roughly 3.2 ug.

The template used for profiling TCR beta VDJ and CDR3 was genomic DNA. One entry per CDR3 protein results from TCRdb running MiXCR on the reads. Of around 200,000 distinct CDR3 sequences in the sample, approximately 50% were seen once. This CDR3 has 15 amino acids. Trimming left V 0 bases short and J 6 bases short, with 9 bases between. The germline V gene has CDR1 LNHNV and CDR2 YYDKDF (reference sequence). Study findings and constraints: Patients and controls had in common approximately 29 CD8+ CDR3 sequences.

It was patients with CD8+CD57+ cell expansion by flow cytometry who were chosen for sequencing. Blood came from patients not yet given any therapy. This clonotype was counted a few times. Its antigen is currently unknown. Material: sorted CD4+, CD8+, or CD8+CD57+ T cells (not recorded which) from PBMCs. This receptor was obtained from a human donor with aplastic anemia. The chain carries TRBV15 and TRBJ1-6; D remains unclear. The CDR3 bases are TGTGCCACCAGCAGAGAGGGGAACAGTAATTCACCCCTCCACTTT. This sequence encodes CATSREGNSNSPLHF.